These 29 T cell receptor beta chains originate from one sample sequenced in a study of vaccination effects on CD4 cells after COVID-19. Ahead of sequencing, the ViraFEST assay grew antigen-specific CD4+ T cells using viral peptide pools. When roughly eleven days of culture had elapsed, CD4+ T cells were isolated. Participants each got two BNT162b2 or mRNA-1273 vaccine doses. The protocol was immunoSEQ multiplex PCR, while the TCRdb copy is restricted to in-frame clones and leaves out a portion. The data show fewer than 25,000 clones, roughly 70% seen once. No antigen has been assigned to these receptors. This specimen was CD4+ T cells from PBMCs cultured with SARS-CoV-2 spike peptides, taken after COVID-19 vaccination. The receptor set was obtained from a human donor who received a COVID-19 vaccine.

In this sample, this clone turned up a few times. The chain combines TRBV18 with TRBJ1-6, with 7 bases aligning to TRBD1. Losses at the gene ends were 3 bases for V and 3 bases for J; bases not matched to a gene: 5. CDR1 is KGHSH, CDR2 LQKENI, per germline. This CDR3 is built from 16 residues. CDR3 nucleotide sequence: TGTGCCAGCTCACCCACGACAGGGAACTATAATTCACCCCTCCACTTT. It is translated as CASSPTTGNYNSPLHF.

The chain couples TRBV11-1 to TRBJ1-6, with 10 bases fitting TRBD1. Germline CDR1 SGHAT, CDR2 FQDESV (reference sequence). The CDR3 is 15 amino acids. V lost 1 base and J lost 8; bases outside the gene matches: 2. The CDR3 spells CASSLVGTGDSPLHF. CDR3 sequence (DNA): TGTGCCAGCAGCTTAGTAGGGACAGGGGATTCACCCCTCCACTTT.

This sequence joins TRBV20-1 and TRBJ2-1; D possibly corresponds to TRBD2 (6 bases). This CDR3 contains 11 residues. V was pared by 7 bases and J by 14 bases, with 18 bases between. Germline assignment: CDR1 DFQATT and CDR2 SNEGSKA (reference sequence). CDR3 nucleotides: TGCAGTGTCAAATTCGGGCGGGGAAAGTTCTTC. This gives the protein CSVKFGRGKFF.

This clone has just a few counts. This rearrangement joins TRBV5-4 to TRBJ2-2; 7 nucleotides agree with TRBD1. The CDR3 is 15 amino acids. Germline V gene lookup returns CDR1 SGHNT and CDR2 YYREEE (reference sequence). The V gene end was trimmed by 4 bases and the J gene end by 1 base; junction bases not matched to a gene: 4. CDR3 nucleotides: TGTGCCAGCAGCCTGAGGGACAGGAACACCGGGGAGCTGTTTTTT. Protein product: CASSLRDRNTGELFF.

Relative to its sample, this clone is large. V and J are TRBV6-2 or TRBV6-3 and TRBJ2-7, with D perhaps TRBD1 (6 bases). Per germline, CDR1 MNHEY and CDR2 SVGEGT. Trimming removed 4 bases from V and 0 bases from J, with 7 bases in between. The CDR3 length is 13 residues. The CDR3 coding sequence is TGTGCCAGCAGTTTGACAGGCTCCTACGAGCAGTACTTC. Translation: CASSLTGSYEQYF.

This clone was detected only once. The V and J genes are TRBV12-3 or TRBV12-4 and TRBJ2-7, with 8 positions matching TRBD2. J lost 2 bases, V lost 7 bases, and 4 bases had no gene match. This CDR3 has 13 residues. The CDR3 DNA reads as TGTGCCAGCAAACCGGGACTAGCCTACGAGCAGTACTTC. This gives the protein CASKPGLAYEQYF.

The J gene is TRBJ1-4, the V gene TRBV6-2 or TRBV6-3, with 8 bases matching TRBD1. With V trimmed by 4 bases and J by 4 bases, 8 bases remained unmatched. Germline CDR1 MNHEY, CDR2 SVGEGT. The CDR3 runs to 16 residues. The CDR3 nucleotides are TGTGCCAGCAGTTTCACGGGACAGGAAATTAATGAAAAACTGTTTTTT. It specifies CASSFTGQEINEKLFF.

This sequence joins TRBV11-3 and TRBJ2-1; D gene ambiguous. This CDR3 has 14 amino acids. Trimming cost V 0 bases and J 8 bases, with 11 bases left between them. Germline-derived CDR1 and CDR2 are SGHNT and YENEEA. CDR3 in DNA: TGTGCCAGCAGCTTAGATCAAAGGACCGATGAGCAGTTCTTC. Amino acid sequence: CASSLDQRTDEQFF.

This clone was seen a few times. CDR3 DNA: TGTGCCAGCAGCCAGGCGGGGGGGATCTTCGCGAACACCGGGGAGCTGTTTTTT. This encodes CASSQAGGIFANTGELFF. The chain links TRBV7-2 to TRBJ2-2; TRBD2 matches at 9 bases. The junction had 10 bases not matched to a gene; V was cut back by 5 bases and J by 0 bases. This CDR3 comprises 18 residues. Germline V CDR1 and CDR2: SGHTA, FQGNSA. Using reference TRBV7-2 and TRBJ2-2 for the parts outside the CDR3, the full variable domain is GAGVSQSPSNKVTEKGKDVELRCDPISGHTALYWYRQSLGQGLEFLIYFQGNSAPDKSGLPSDRFSAERTGGSVSTLTIQRTQQEDSAVYLCASSQAGGIFANTGELFFGEGSRLTVL.

This clone was seen only a few times. The V call is TRBV19, the J call TRBJ1-1; possible D gene TRBD1, 5 bases. Germline V CDR1 and CDR2: LNHDA, SQIVND (reference sequence). The V end lost 1 base, the J end lost 6 bases, and 12 bases lay between the germline ends. The CDR3 runs to 14 residues. CDR3 region: CASSIVPGLAEAFF. The CDR3 DNA follows: TGTGCCAGTAGTATAGTTCCAGGGCTTGCTGAAGCTTTCTTT.

The V and J genes are TRBV7-7 and TRBJ2-3, with D perhaps matching TRBD2 (5 bases). The CDR3 runs 16 residues. The ends were cut back, 5 bases at V and 2 bases at J, with 17 bases in the middle. The germline CDR1 and CDR2 sequences are SSHAT and FNYEAQ (reference sequence). CDR3 bases: TGTGCCAGCAGCCCAGGCCGGACTGTCGCCACAGATACGCAGTATTTT. It is translated as CASSPGRTVATDTQYF.

The V call is TRBV4-1, the J call TRBJ2-7; 13 positions agree with TRBD2. The CDR3 loop spans 13 amino acids. The germline CDR1 and CDR2 sequences are MGHRA and YSYEKL. The V gene end was trimmed by 7 bases and the J gene end by 5 bases; junction bases not matched to a gene: 2. The CDR3 DNA follows: TGCGCCAGCAAAGGACTAGCGGGAGACGAGCAGTACTTC. Protein product: CASKGLAGDEQYF.

This clone was detected only a few times. The chain employs TRBV12-3 or TRBV12-4 and TRBJ1-1; D remains ambiguous. V was shortened by 5 bases and J by 1 base, with 8 bases between the two germline ends. CDR3 length: 13 amino acids. CDR3 region: CASSRTGNTEAFF. For the CDR3, the DNA is TGTGCCAGCAGTAGGACGGGGAACACTGAAGCTTTCTTT.

This chain uses TRBV4-1 with TRBJ2-7; D unclear. The CDR3 totals 15 residues. V shed 0 bases and J shed 5 bases, with 14 bases lying between them. Germline lookup yields CDR1 MGHRA and CDR2 YSYEKL. CDR3 region: CASSQEAGVGHEQYF. CDR3 nucleotides: TGCGCCAGCAGCCAAGAGGCAGGAGTCGGGCACGAGCAGTACTTC.

The chain couples TRBV10-3 to TRBJ2-1; 8 bases fit TRBD1. V was clipped by 3 bases and J by 7 bases; unmatched bases: 8. The CDR3 covers 15 residues. The V gene's germline CDR1 is ENHRY and CDR2 SYGVKD. Here the CDR3 DNA reads TGTGCCATCAGTGAAAGGACAGGGAACTTGAATGAGCAGTTCTTC. It is translated as CAISERTGNLNEQFF.

The gene calls are TRBV2 and TRBJ2-1, with 12 bases aligning to TRBD2. The germline V gene has CDR1 SNHLY and CDR2 FYNNEI. This CDR3 spans 13 amino acids. V dropped 8 bases and J dropped 7; count of bases not matched to a gene: 3. The CDR3 is CASQTSGRNEQFF. DNA for the CDR3: TGTGCCAGCCAGACTAGCGGGAGAAATGAGCAGTTCTTC.

This clone was observed a few times. This chain joins TRBV7-9 and TRBJ1-5, with TRBD1 as a possible D gene (6 bases). V lost 5 bases and J lost 4, with 9 bases in between. The CDR3 totals 13 residues. Germline V CDR1 and CDR2: SEHNR, FQNEAQ (reference sequence). The CDR3, as DNA: TGTGCCAGCAGCAGACAGGAAAATCAGCCCCAGCATTTT. The encoded protein is CASSRQENQPQHF.

The rearrangement uses TRBV20-1 and TRBJ2-1, with unresolved D. Deletions cut 4 bases from V and 9 bases from J, with 10 bases between. Germline V gene lookup returns CDR1 DFQATT and CDR2 SNEGSKA (reference sequence). The CDR3 length is 11 residues. The CDR3 region is CSAISVPEQFF. The CDR3 nucleotides read TGCAGTGCTATCAGCGTCCCTGAGCAGTTCTTC.

The V and J genes are TRBV6-5 and TRBJ1-2, with TRBD1 as a possible D gene (5 bases). The CDR3 has 14 amino acids. Per the germline V gene, CDR1 is MNHEY and CDR2 is SVGAGI. V shed 2 bases and J shed 4 bases, with 11 bases lying between them. The CDR3 loop reads CASSYTPGGYGYTF. CDR3 coding DNA: TGTGCCAGCAGTTACACACCTGGGGGCTATGGCTACACCTTC.

The rearrangement joins TRBV6-5 to TRBJ1-3; 9 nucleotides line up with TRBD1. The CDR3 extends over 15 amino acids. The V gene end was trimmed by 6 bases and the J gene end by 0 bases; junction bases not matched to a gene: 3. The germline V gene has CDR1 MNHEY and CDR2 SVGAGI. In DNA, the CDR3 is TGTGCCAGCAGAGACAGGGGGTCCTCTGGAAACACCATATATTTT. This translates into CASRDRGSSGNTIYF.

The chain combines TRBV29-1 with TRBJ2-5; 14 bases are shared with TRBD2. Losses at the gene ends were 7 bases for V and 5 bases for J; bases not matched to a gene: 6. Germline-derived CDR1 and CDR2 are SQVTM and ANQGSEA. The CDR3 runs 14 residues. The CDR3 coding sequence is TGCAGCGCCCCGACTAGCGGGGGGGCCGAGACCCAGTACTTC. This gives the protein CSAPTSGGAETQYF. The variable domain in full, completed from reference TRBV29-1 and TRBJ2-5, reads SAVISQKPSRDICQRGTSLTIQCQVDSQVTMMFWYRQQPGQSLTLIATANQGSEATYESGFVIDKFPISRPNLTFSTLTVSNMSPEDSSIYLCSAPTSGGAETQYFGPGTRLLVL.

This clone was seen only once. The chain joins TRBV5-1 to TRBJ2-3; D not resolved. V shed 5 bases and J shed 6 bases, with 13 bases lying between them. The germline V gene encodes CDR1 SGHRS and CDR2 YFSETQ. CDR3 size: 13 residues. Here the CDR3 DNA reads TGCGCCAGCAGTTATACGTTGGGGGATACGCAGTATTTT. It is translated as CASSYTLGDTQYF.

This sequence joins TRBV3-1 (or the pseudogene TRBV3-2) and TRBJ2-1; 13 nucleotides agree with TRBD2. CDR3 size: 17 residues. The junction had 10 bases not matched to a gene; V was cut back by 8 bases and J by 3 bases. Germline-derived CDR1 and CDR2 are LGHDT and YNNKEL (reference sequence). The chain's CDR3 is CASLGLAGQVGYNEQFF. The CDR3, as DNA: TGTGCCAGCCTGGGACTAGCGGGACAAGTGGGCTACAATGAGCAGTTCTTC.

This clone has more than one count but fewer than ten. The chain employs TRBV2 and TRBJ1-2; 8 bases fit TRBD1. From germline, CDR1 is SNHLY and CDR2 FYNNEI. The CDR3 sequence is 14 residues long. V was pared by 4 bases and J by 8 bases, with 9 bases of the junction left unmatched. The CDR3 nucleotides are TGTGCCAGCAGTGGACAGGGGACCGTCTGGGGCTACACCTTC. Its protein product is CASSGQGTVWGYTF. The complete variable domain, with remaining parts taken from reference TRBV2 and TRBJ1-2, reads EPEVTQTPSHQVTQMGQEVILRCVPISNHLYFYWYRQILGQKVEFLVSFYNNEISEKSEIFDDQFSVERPDGSNFTLKIRSTKLEDSAMYFCASSGQGTVWGYTFGSGTRLTVV.

This rearrangement joins TRBV21-1 to TRBJ2-7; TRBD2 reflects the table's D call only, with no check against the DNA. TRBV21-1 is noted as a pseudogene. The CDR3 extends over 19 amino acids. The CDR3 reads CASSKCRLRRGPDSYEQYF. The CDR3 DNA follows: TGTGCCAGCAGCAAATGTCGGTTGCGGAGGGGACCCGACTCCTACGAGCAGTACTTC.

This clone occurred once. The chain links TRBV5-1 to TRBJ2-5, with D possibly matching TRBD1 (5 bases). The CDR3 length is 14 residues. Trimming shortened V by 3 bases and J by 2 bases, and 11 bases separated the two germline ends. Germline V gene sequence: CDR1 SGHRS, CDR2 YFSETQ. The CDR3 DNA is TGCGCCAGCAGCTGGATGGGGCGACAAGAGACCCAGTACTTC. Amino acid sequence: CASSWMGRQETQYF.

V and J are TRBV9 and TRBJ2-5, with a possible D match to TRBD2 (6 bases). Germline V gene lookup returns CDR1 SGDLS and CDR2 YYNGEE. CDR3 length: 15 residues. Deletions cut 0 bases from V and 5 bases from J, with 14 bases between. In nucleotides, the CDR3 is TGTGCCAGCAGCGTAGGGGCGGGATCTGGGGAGACCCAGTACTTC. The encoded protein is CASSVGAGSGETQYF.

CDR3: CAWSGGVQTQYF. In DNA form, the CDR3 reads TGTGCCTGGTCCGGGGGGGTGCAGACCCAGTACTTC. V is TRBV30 and J is TRBJ2-5; 8 nucleotides match TRBD2. The CDR3 covers 12 residues. V lost 5 bases and J lost 6; bases outside the gene matches: 5. CDR1 and CDR2 from the germline V gene are GTSNPN and SVGIG (reference sequence).

The chain links TRBV7-9 to TRBJ1-2; 9 nucleotides align to TRBD1. V lost 5 bases to trimming and J lost 4 bases; unmatched junction nucleotides: 8. The CDR3 spans 15 residues. Germline V gene data show CDR1 as SEHNR and CDR2 as FQNEAQ (reference sequence). CDR3 region: CASSPGTGYGYGYTF. The CDR3 DNA reads TGTGCCAGCAGCCCGGGGACAGGGTACGGCTATGGCTACACCTTC.